This T cell receptor (beta chain) emerged from a study of PD-L1 blockade in urothelial cancer. Produced via immunoSEQ multiplex PCR; TCRdb's table is partial and in-frame only. Counted here are roughly 120,000 clones, around nine tenths occurring once; the ten biggest clones make up more than 1.5%. Time point indicated: peripheral blood 6 weeks after treatment start. In germline, CDR1 is SGHDT, CDR2 YYEEEE. Unmatched junction bases numbered 13, after V lost 2 bases and J lost 4 bases. This CDR3 region has 18 residues. Sequenced material: PBMCs, taken around atezolizumab (anti-PD-L1) treatment. The receptor's source is a man aged 55-75 years with urothelial cancer. J is TRBJ2-1 and V is TRBV5-6; 9 nucleotides agree with TRBD1. DNA for the CDR3: TGTGCCAGCAGCTTCTCAAGAGGGACAGGGAGTCGATACAATGAGCAGTTCTTC. Amino acids: CASSFSRGTGSRYNEQFF.